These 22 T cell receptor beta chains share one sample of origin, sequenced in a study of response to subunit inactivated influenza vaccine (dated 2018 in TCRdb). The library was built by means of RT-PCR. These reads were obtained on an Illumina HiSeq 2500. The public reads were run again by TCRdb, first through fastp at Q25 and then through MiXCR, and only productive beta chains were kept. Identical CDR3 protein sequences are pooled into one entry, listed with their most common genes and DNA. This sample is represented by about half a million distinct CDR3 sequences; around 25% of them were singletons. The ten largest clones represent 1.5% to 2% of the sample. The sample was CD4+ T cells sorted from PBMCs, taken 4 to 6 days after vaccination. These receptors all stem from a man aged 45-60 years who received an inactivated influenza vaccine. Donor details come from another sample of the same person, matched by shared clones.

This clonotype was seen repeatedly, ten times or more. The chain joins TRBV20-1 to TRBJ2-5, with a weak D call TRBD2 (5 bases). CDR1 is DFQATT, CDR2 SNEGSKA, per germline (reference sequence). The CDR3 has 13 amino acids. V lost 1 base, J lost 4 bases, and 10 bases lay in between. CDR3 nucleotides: TGCAGTGCTAGAGTTACGGGAAGAGAGACCCAGTACTTC. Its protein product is CSARVTGRETQYF.

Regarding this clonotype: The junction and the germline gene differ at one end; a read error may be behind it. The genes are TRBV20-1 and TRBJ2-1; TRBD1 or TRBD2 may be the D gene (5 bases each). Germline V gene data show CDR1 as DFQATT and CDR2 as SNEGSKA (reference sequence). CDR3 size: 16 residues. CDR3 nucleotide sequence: TGCTGTGCTAGGCTACCGGGACCCCTAGGGAACAATGAGCAGTTCTTC. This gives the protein CCARLPGPLGNNEQFF.

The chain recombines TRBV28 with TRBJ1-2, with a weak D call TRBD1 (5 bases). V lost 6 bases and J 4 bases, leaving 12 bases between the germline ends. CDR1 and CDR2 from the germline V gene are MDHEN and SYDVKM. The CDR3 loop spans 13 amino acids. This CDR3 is CASSPWDGYGYTF. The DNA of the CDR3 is TGTGCCAGCAGCCCTTGGGACGGCTATGGCTACACCTTC.

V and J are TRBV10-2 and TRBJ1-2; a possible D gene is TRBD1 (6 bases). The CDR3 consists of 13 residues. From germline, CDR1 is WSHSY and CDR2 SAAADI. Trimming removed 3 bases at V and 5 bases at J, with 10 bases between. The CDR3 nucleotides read TGCGCCAGCAGTGATGGAGGGGGTTATGGCTACACCTTC. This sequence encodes CASSDGGGYGYTF.

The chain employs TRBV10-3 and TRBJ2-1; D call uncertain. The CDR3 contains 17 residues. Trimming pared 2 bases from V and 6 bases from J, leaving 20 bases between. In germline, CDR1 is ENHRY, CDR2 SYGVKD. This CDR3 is CAISEVPLVLGRNEQFF. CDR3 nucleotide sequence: TGTGCCATCAGTGAGGTACCTCTCGTATTAGGACGCAATGAGCAGTTCTTC.

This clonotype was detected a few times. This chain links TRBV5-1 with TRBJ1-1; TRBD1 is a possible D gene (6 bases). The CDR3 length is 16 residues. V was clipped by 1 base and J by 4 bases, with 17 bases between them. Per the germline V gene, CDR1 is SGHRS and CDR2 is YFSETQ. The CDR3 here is CASSLRYRGAVTEAFF. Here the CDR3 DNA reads TGCGCCAGCAGCTTGAGATATAGGGGGGCGGTCACTGAAGCTTTCTTT.

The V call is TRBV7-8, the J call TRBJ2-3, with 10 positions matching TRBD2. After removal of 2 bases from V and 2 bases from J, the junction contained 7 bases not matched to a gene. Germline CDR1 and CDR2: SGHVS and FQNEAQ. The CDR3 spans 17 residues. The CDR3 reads CASSLSDSGGPTDTQYF. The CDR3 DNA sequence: TGTGCCAGCAGCTTAAGTGATAGCGGGGGGCCCACAGATACGCAGTATTTT.

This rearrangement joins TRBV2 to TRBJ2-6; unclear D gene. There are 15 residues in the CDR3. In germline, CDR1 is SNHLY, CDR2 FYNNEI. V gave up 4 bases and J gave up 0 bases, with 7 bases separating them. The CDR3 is CASSVKFSGANVLTF. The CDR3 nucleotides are TGTGCCAGCAGTGTAAAGTTCTCTGGGGCCAACGTCCTGACTTTC.

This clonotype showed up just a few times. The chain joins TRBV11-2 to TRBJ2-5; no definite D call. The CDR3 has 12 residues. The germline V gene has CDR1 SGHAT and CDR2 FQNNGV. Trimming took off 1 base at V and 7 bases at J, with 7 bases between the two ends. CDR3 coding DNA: TGTGCCAGCAGCTTAGGCAGGAGGACCCAGTACTTC. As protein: CASSLGRRTQYF. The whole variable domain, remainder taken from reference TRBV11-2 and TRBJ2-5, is EAGVAQSPRYKIIEKRQSVAFWCNPISGHATLYWYQQILGQGPKLLIQFQNNGVVDDSQLPKDRFSAERLKGVDSTLKIQPAKLEDSAVYLCASSLGRRTQYFGPGTRLLVL.

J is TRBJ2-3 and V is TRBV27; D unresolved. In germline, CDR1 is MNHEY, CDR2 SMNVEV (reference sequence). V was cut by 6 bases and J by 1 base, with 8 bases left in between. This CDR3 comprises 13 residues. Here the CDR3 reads CASRNLGTDTQYF. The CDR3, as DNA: TGTGCCAGCAGGAACCTAGGCACAGATACGCAGTATTTT.

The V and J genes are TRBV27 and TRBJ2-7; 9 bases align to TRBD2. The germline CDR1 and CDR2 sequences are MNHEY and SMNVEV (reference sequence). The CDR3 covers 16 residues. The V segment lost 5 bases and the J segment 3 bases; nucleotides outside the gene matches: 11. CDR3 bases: TGTGCCAGCAGTGCCCGGAGTAGCGGGAGAGTCTACGAGCAGTACTTC. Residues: CASSARSSGRVYEQYF.

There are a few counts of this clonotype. In DNA, the CDR3 is TGTGCCAGCAGCCACAAACAGGCGGGGGATACGCAGTATTTT. This gives the protein CASSHKQAGDTQYF. This sequence joins TRBV3-1 and TRBJ2-3, with D possibly matching TRBD2 (6 bases). The CDR3 runs 14 residues. CDR1 and CDR2 from the germline V gene are LGHDT and YNNKEL (reference sequence). V gave up 3 bases and J gave up 6 bases, with 13 bases separating them.

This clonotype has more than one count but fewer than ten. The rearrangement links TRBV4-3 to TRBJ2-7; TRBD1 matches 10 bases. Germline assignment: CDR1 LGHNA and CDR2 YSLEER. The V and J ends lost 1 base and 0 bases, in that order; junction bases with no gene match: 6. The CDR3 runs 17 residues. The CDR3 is CASSQGLGTGASYEQYF. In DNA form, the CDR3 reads TGCGCCAGCAGCCAAGGCCTTGGGACAGGGGCCTCCTACGAGCAGTACTTC.

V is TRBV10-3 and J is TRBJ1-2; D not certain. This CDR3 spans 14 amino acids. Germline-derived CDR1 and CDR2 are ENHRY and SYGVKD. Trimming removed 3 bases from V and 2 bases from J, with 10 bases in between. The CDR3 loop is CAISDSGKNYGYTF. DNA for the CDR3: TGTGCCATCAGTGACTCCGGGAAAAACTATGGCTACACCTTC.

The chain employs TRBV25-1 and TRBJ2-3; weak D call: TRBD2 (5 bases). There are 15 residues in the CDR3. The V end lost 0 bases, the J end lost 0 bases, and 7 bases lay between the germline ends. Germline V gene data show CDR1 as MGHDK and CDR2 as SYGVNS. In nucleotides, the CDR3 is TGTGCCAGCAGTGAATACCGAGGGAGCACAGATACGCAGTATTTT. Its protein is CASSEYRGSTDTQYF.

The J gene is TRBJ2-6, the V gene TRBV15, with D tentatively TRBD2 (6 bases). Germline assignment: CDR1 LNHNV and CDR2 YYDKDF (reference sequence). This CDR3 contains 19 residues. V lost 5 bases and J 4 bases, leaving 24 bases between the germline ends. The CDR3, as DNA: TGTGCCACCAGCCCCGCCGAGACAAGTTGGGAGGAGGGGGCCAACGTCCTGACTTTC. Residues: CATSPAETSWEEGANVLTF.

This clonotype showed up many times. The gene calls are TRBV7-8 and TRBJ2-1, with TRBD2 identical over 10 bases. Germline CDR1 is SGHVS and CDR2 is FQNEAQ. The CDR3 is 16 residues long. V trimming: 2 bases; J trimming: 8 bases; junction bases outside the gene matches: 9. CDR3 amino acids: CASSLFPTSGVDEQFF. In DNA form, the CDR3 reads TGTGCCAGCAGCTTATTTCCAACTAGCGGGGTGGATGAGCAGTTCTTC.

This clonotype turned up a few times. The CDR3 sequence is CASSQEVRPSPLHF. CDR3 DNA: TGTGCCAGCAGCCAAGAAGTACGCCCTTCACCCCTCCACTTT. The genes are TRBV4-2 and TRBJ1-6; no clear D gene. This CDR3 contains 14 residues. CDR1 is LGHNA and CDR2 is YNFKEQ in the germline V gene. The ends were cut back, 0 bases at V and 9 bases at J, with 9 bases in the middle.

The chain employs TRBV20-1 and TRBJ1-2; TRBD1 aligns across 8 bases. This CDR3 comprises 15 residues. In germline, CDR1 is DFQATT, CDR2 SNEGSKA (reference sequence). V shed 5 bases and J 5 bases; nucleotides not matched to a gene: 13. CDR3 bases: TGCAGTGCTGTGGGGCAGGGGGCTGGTCTTTATGGCTACACCTTC. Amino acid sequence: CSAVGQGAGLYGYTF.

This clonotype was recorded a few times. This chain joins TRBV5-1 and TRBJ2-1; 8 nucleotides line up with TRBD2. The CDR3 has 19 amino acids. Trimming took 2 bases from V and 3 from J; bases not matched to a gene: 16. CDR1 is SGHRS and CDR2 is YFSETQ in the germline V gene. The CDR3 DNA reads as TGCGCCAGCAGCTTTCAAGCCCCTTTAACGGGAGGGAACTACAATGAGCAGTTCTTC. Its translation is CASSFQAPLTGGNYNEQFF. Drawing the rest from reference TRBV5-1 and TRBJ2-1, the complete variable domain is KAGVTQTPRYLIKTRGQQVTLSCSPISGHRSVSWYQQTPGQGLQFLFEYFSETQRNKGNFPGRFSGRQFSNSRSEMNVSTLELGDSALYLCASSFQAPLTGGNYNEQFFGPGTRLTVL.

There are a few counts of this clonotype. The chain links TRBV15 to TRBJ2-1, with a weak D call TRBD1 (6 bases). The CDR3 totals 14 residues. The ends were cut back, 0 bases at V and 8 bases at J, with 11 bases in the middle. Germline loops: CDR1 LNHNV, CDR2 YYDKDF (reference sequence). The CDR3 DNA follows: TGTGCCACCAGCAGAGAGGCACAGGGATATGAGCAGTTCTTC. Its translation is CATSREAQGYEQFF.

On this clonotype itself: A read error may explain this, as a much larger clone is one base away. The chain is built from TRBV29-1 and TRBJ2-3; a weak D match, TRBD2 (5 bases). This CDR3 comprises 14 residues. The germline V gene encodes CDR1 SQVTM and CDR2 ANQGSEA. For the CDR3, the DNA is TGCAACGTTGACCGGGGTGCGAGGTCAGATACGCAGTATTTT. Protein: CNVDRGARSDTQYF.